Sequencing of this TCR beta chain was carried out in a study of blood T cells in healthy people across ages. About the study: Per every two T cells, about one barcoded beta molecule was captured by template switching.

This clonotype was counted between two and nine times. A junction boundary mismatches the germline segment, possibly from a read error. Total RNA was isolated from each sample in quantities of at least 5 micrograms. The authors ran a second PCR of 7 to 11 cycles using a sample-barcoded 5' primer and a J-beta primer mix. The authors tagged each cDNA molecule using a template-switch adaptor with 12 random nucleotides. TCRdb reanalysed the 5' RACE reads using MiXCR and keeps one entry per CDR3 protein. The sample has 700,000 or so distinct CDR3 sequences, 20% to 25% seen once. The CDR3 consists of 14 residues. Germline loops: CDR1 SEHNR, CDR2 FQNEAQ (reference sequence).

The sequence came from a man between 65 and 85 years old in good health. The specimen sequenced was blood. The V and J genes are TRBV7-9 and TRBJ2-1; TRBD1 is a possible D gene (6 bases). Here the CDR3 reads CASISSGAYNEQFF. The CDR3, as DNA: TGTGCTAGCATTTCCTCAGGGGCCTACAATGAGCAGTTCTTC.